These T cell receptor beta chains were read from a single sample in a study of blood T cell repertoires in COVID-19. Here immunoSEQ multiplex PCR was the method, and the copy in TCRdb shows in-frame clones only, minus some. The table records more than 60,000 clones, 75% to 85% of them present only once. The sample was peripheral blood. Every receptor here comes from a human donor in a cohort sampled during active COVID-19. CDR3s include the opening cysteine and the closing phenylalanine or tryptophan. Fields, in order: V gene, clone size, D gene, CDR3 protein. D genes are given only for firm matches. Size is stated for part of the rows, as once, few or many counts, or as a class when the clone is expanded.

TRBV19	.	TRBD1	CASSKQGASDGYTF
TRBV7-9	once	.	CASSRSGGREETQYF
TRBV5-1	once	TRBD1	CASSTGTGNEKLFF
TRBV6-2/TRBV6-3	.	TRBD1	CASSRPQGADIQYF
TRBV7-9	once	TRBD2	CASSLIAGGPSGEQYF
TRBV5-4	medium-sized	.	CASSQQQDSYEQYF
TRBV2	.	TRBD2	CASSVLKAGGTDTQYF
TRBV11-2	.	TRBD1	CASSVSGFRTGVENTQYF
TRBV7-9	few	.	CASSLSEGETEAFF
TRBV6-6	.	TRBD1	CASRTGTGQETQYF
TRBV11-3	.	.	CASSKAGTSTGELFF
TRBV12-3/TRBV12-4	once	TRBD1	CASSTDRAGYTF
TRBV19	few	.	CAPLPSAYEQYF
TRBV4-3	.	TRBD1	CASSQAVQGASYNEQFF
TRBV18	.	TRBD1	CASSPGTGLSYEQYF
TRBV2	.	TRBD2	CASSDPSGGRYEQYF
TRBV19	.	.	CASSQGNNEQFF
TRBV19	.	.	CASRASQDGNTIYF
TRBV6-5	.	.	CASMGTSFPDTQYF
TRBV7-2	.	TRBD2	CASSLAVISGRETQYF
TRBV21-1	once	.	CASSKPNRQLSYEQYF
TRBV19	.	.	CASMAGSTDTQYF
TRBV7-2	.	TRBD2	CASSLAGTSGGPDTQYF
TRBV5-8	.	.	CASSSRPGGNTIYF
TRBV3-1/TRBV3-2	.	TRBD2	CASSHGLAGGKNIQYF
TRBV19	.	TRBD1	CASNRVGGFGYTF
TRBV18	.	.	CASSPRAIFYEQYF
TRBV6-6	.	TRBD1	CASSQQGVYF
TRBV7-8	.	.	CASSLGVIISTDTQYF
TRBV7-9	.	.	CASSSTGINEKLFF
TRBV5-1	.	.	CASSLNDQGIVETQYF
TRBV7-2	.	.	CASGQNYGYTF
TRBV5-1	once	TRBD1	CASSRTGGSYGYTF
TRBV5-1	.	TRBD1	CASSPDRGTEAFF
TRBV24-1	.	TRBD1	CATSASGGGQPQHF
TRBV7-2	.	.	CASSGALIAFF
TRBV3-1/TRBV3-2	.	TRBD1	CASSQAHTGGHTEAFF
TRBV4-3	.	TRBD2	CASSPSGTSGYNEQFF
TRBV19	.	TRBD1	CASRKRDSDSYEQYF
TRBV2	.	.	CASSVMAGVPGELFF
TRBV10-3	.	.	CATQAEGNTIYF
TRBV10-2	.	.	CASSESPLTGTEAFF
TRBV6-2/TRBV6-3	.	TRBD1	CASSDWGTALAETQYF
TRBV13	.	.	CASSSRTASGNTIYF